The 10 T cell receptor beta chains below were found in one sample sequenced in a study of blood T cell repertoires in COVID-19 (TCRdb year 2020). The library was made by the immunoSEQ multiplex PCR assay. The clones in this table, taken by TCRdb from immuneACCESS, are in-frame only. Not every clone is retained; where verified, under half of the shortfall comes from an unresolved V gene, and the cause of the rest is unknown. The sample table contains under 200,000 clones; only one count was recorded for about 85% of them. The ten top clones hold around 25% of the sample. What was sequenced was peripheral blood. These receptors were obtained from a man aged 60 to 69 with acute or convalescent COVID-19.

The rearrangement links TRBV7-8 to TRBJ2-7; 9 nucleotides match TRBD2. Germline V CDR1 and CDR2: SGHVS, FQNEAQ. V shed 5 bases and J 8 bases; nucleotides not matched to a gene: 7. CDR3 length: 13 residues. The CDR3 DNA is TGTGCCAGCAGCCCCCGGGCTAGCGGGAAGCAGTACTTC. Translated, it gives CASSPRASGKQYF.

The chain employs TRBV18 and TRBJ2-6, with D possibly TRBD1 on 6 matching bases. CDR3 size: 17 residues. From germline, CDR1 is KGHSH and CDR2 LQKENI. The V gene lost 3 bases and the J gene lost 1 base, with 13 bases spanning the gap. The chain's CDR3 is CASSPPTGTSGANVLTF. The CDR3 DNA reads TGTGCCAGCTCACCCCCGACAGGTACGTCTGGGGCCAACGTCCTGACTTTC.

The CDR3 nucleotides read TGTGCCAGCAAGATTGAGAGCTCCTACAATGAGCAGTTCTTC. Translated, it gives CASKIESSYNEQFF. The V gene is TRBV6-5, the J gene TRBJ2-1; D not certain. Deletions cut 7 bases from V and 0 bases from J, with 10 bases between. Germline V CDR1 and CDR2: MNHEY, SVGAGI. CDR3 length equals 14 residues.

CDR3 region: CASSPGIANQPQHF. The CDR3 DNA is TGTGCCAGCAGCCCCGGAATAGCGAATCAGCCCCAGCATTTT. The V gene is TRBV27, the J gene TRBJ1-5; D remains unclear. CDR1 and CDR2 from the germline V gene are MNHEY and SMNVEV (reference sequence). Trimming left V 6 bases short and J 4 bases short, with 13 bases between. CDR3 length: 14 amino acids.

The chain combines TRBV27 with TRBJ1-1, with TRBD1 identical over 9 bases. The CDR3 length is 15 residues. Per the germline V gene, CDR1 is MNHEY and CDR2 is SMNVEV (reference sequence). V shed 6 bases, J shed 4 bases, and the junction held 9 bases outside the gene matches. CDR3 region: CASSRIDRGGTEAFF. CDR3 sequence (DNA): TGTGCCAGCAGCCGGATTGACAGGGGGGGCACTGAAGCTTTCTTT.

The chain couples TRBV3-1 (or the pseudogene TRBV3-2) to TRBJ2-5; 12 positions match TRBD2. V was pared by 1 base and J by 3 bases, with 24 bases of the junction left unmatched. The CDR3 runs 23 residues. Germline CDR1 and CDR2: LGHDT and YNNKEL (reference sequence). CDR3 DNA: TGTGCCAGCAGCCAAGCCCCAATTGAGTCTAGCGGGAGGGTGAATTCGATCGAAGAGACCCAGTACTTC. Protein product: CASSQAPIESSGRVNSIEETQYF.

J is TRBJ1-2 and V is TRBV3-1 (or the pseudogene TRBV3-2); D call uncertain. Looked up from germline, CDR1 is LGHDT and CDR2 is YNNKEL (reference sequence). The germline V and J ends were trimmed by 5 bases and 13 bases, with 17 bases remaining between them. This CDR3 is 12 amino acids long. In DNA, the CDR3 is TGTGCCAGCAGCGGGCCGCCAGTATTATTCACCTTC. Its protein product is CASSGPPVLFTF.

V gene TRBV10-3 combines with J gene TRBJ2-2, with 9 positions matching TRBD2. Per the germline V gene, CDR1 is ENHRY and CDR2 is SYGVKD. The ends lost 6 bases at V and 5 bases at J; junction bases unmatched: 7. This CDR3 is built from 15 residues. In DNA, the CDR3 is TGTGCCATCAGATCGGGACTAGCAAGGACCGGGGAGCTGTTTTTT. As protein: CAIRSGLARTGELFF.

The chain uses TRBV18 and TRBJ1-2, with no clear D. Germline V gene sequence: CDR1 KGHSH, CDR2 LQKENI. Between the trimmed V and J ends, which lost 1 base and 12 bases, there was a span of 12 bases. This CDR3 spans 12 amino acids. CDR3: CASSPRGVVDTF. The CDR3 DNA is TGTGCCAGCTCACCACGCGGGGTTGTCGACACCTTC.

The gene calls are TRBV2 and TRBJ1-5, with a tentative D call TRBD1 (6 bases). Trimming removed 7 bases from V and 0 bases from J, with 10 bases in between. Germline V gene sequence: CDR1 SNHLY, CDR2 FYNNEI. The CDR3 length is 14 residues. The CDR3 loop is CASKSGVSNQPQHF. CDR3 DNA sequence: TGTGCCAGCAAGTCAGGGGTTAGCAATCAGCCCCAGCATTTT.